The subject of this entry is one TCR beta chain. Its antigen remains unidentified. This specimen belongs to a study of cytomegalovirus exposure and HLA in healthy donors. Findings of the study overall: Cytomegalovirus association was assigned to about 180 TCR beta chains.

Trimming took off 3 bases at V and 3 bases at J, with 20 bases between the two ends. This CDR3 region has 17 residues. Germline-derived CDR1 and CDR2 are KGHSH and LQKENI. A multiplex PCR was run with 60 Vbeta primers and 13 Jbeta primers. TCRdb keeps only in-frame clones here, not all; method: immunoSEQ multiplex PCR. Among 45,000 to 75,000 clones listed, 70% to 80% were seen once. The genes are TRBV18 and TRBJ1-1; maybe TRBD1 (6 bases). Sequenced sample: PBMCs. The receptor's source is a woman between 55 and 75 years old in good health and CMV-seropositive. The CDR3 DNA follows: TGTGCCAGCTCACCCGCAAGGGGGACCAACGCGGACACTGAAGCTTTCTTT. As protein: CASSPARGTNADTEAFF.